The 13 T cell receptor beta chains in this list originate from one sample, sequenced in a study of human T cells and chemical hapten exposure (dated by TCRdb to about 2021). The library was built by means of RACE. Instrument on record: NextSeq 500. TCRdb ran its own pipeline on the public reads, namely fastp trimming at Q25 and MiXCR clone calling, and kept in-frame beta chains. Records with the same CDR3 protein are collapsed into one entry carrying the most frequent genes and DNA. The sample table lists under 200,000 distinct CDR3 sequences, approximately 30% of them with a count of one. The ten largest clones take up around 2.3% of the sample. Read against the paper, the sample's time point label means: patch test 3, about 24 weeks after DPC sensitization. The treatment or condition label, as the study defines it: therapeutic diphenylcyclopropenone sensitization with weekly scalp DPC. The sequencing used whole blood, collected in connection with sensitization to the hapten diphenylcyclopropenone (DPC). The receptors shown here come from a woman between 18 and 29 years old with alopecia areata. Some clones in this sample may be carry-over from other donors' samples.

The V call is TRBV11-1, the J call TRBJ2-1, with D possibly TRBD1 on 6 matching bases. In germline, CDR1 is SGHAT, CDR2 FQDESV (reference sequence). CDR3 length: 16 residues. Trimming stripped 3 bases from V and 3 bases from J, with 15 bases between. DNA of the CDR3: TGTGCCAGCAGCTTGCGAGGGACAAGATACTACAATGAGCAGTTCTTC. It is translated as CASSLRGTRYYNEQFF.

This clonotype was counted a few times. This chain joins TRBV11-1 and TRBJ2-1; the D gene is possibly TRBD2 (6 bases). V dropped 5 bases and J dropped 4 bases, with 15 bases sitting between them. The germline V gene encodes CDR1 SGHAT and CDR2 FQDESV (reference sequence). The CDR3 sequence is 15 residues long. Here the CDR3 DNA reads TGTGCCAGCAGCCTCCGGAGGGCGGCTTACAATGAGCAGTTCTTC. Encoded protein: CASSLRRAAYNEQFF.

In its sample, this clonotype was seen a few times. The V gene is TRBV18, the J gene TRBJ2-1; the match to TRBD2 covers 9 bases. The CDR3 has 15 amino acids. Germline V gene data show CDR1 as KGHSH and CDR2 as LQKENI. The J segment lost 5 bases and the V segment lost 1 base, leaving 3 bases of the junction unmatched. CDR3 sequence (DNA): TGTGCCAGCTCACCACTAGCGGGGGTTAACAATGAGCAGTTCTTC. Encoded protein: CASSPLAGVNNEQFF.

This clonotype was recorded a few times. The V gene is TRBV7-2, the J gene TRBJ2-1, with TRBD1 as a possible D gene (6 bases). Looked up from germline, CDR1 is SGHTA and CDR2 is FQGNSA. Trimming shortened V by 5 bases and J by 5 bases, and 13 bases separated the two germline ends. This CDR3 region has 14 residues. CDR3 sequence reads: CASSPGQPHNEQFF. The CDR3 DNA reads TGTGCCAGCAGCCCGGGACAACCACACAATGAGCAGTTCTTC.

This clonotype was observed a handful of times. V usage is TRBV3-1 and J usage is TRBJ1-1, with TRBD1 as a possible D gene (5 bases). Trimming shortened V by 0 bases and J by 10 bases, and 15 bases separated the two germline ends. CDR1 is LGHDT, CDR2 YNNKEL, per germline (reference sequence). CDR3 length equals 14 residues. The DNA for the CDR3 is TGTGCCAGCAGCCAAGAACCCATGGGGCCAGGAGCTTTCTTT. Its translation is CASSQEPMGPGAFF. Full variable domain (missing parts from reference TRBV3-1 and TRBJ1-1): DTAVSQTPKYLVTQMGNDKSIKCEQNLGHDTMYWYKQDSKKFLKIMFSYNNKELIINETVPNRFSPKSPDKAHLNLHINSLELGDSAVYFCASSQEPMGPGAFFGQGTRLTVV.

The chain carries TRBV10-3 and TRBJ2-1; possibly TRBD1 or TRBD2 for D (5 bases each). V dropped 3 bases and J dropped 0 bases, with 15 bases sitting between them. The V gene's germline CDR1 is ENHRY and CDR2 SYGVKD. The CDR3 covers 17 residues. The CDR3 loop reads CAISDGLGGPSYNEQFF. The DNA for the CDR3 is TGTGCCATCAGTGATGGACTTGGGGGACCCTCCTACAATGAGCAGTTCTTC.

The sample holds a few counts of this clonotype. The chain links TRBV12-5 to TRBJ2-1; 12 bases are a match to TRBD2. The trim removed 1 base at V and 3 bases at J, leaving 1 base unmatched. The CDR3 sequence is 16 residues long. Looked up from germline, CDR1 is LGHNT and CDR2 is FRNRAP. Written as DNA, the CDR3 is TGTGCTAGTGGTTTGGGGACTAGCGGGAACTACAATGAGCAGTTCTTC. Amino acids: CASGLGTSGNYNEQFF. Based on the CDR3 plus reference TRBV12-5 and TRBJ2-1, the full variable domain is DARVTQTPRHKVTEMGQEVTMRCQPILGHNTVFWYRQTMMQGLELLAYFRNRAPLDDSGMPKDRFSAEMPDATLATLKIQPSEPRDSAVYFCASGLGTSGNYNEQFFGPGTRLTVL.

This rearrangement joins TRBV5-6 to TRBJ2-3; the D is unclear. The CDR3 is 15 residues long. Trimming left V 4 bases short and J 1 base short, with 13 bases between. In germline, CDR1 is SGHDT, CDR2 YYEEEE. This chain's CDR3 is CASSLRFLGTDTQYF. CDR3 in DNA: TGTGCCAGCAGCCTAAGATTCCTCGGCACAGATACGCAGTATTTT.

The rearrangement uses TRBV7-9 and TRBJ2-5; 8 bases map to TRBD1. V lost 0 bases, J lost 4 bases, and 10 bases stayed unmatched. The CDR3 spans 17 residues. Germline CDR1 SEHNR, CDR2 FQNEAQ (reference sequence). The CDR3 DNA is TGTGCCAGCAGCTTAGCCGCCGGACAGGGCGGAGGAGAGACCCAGTACTTC. Its translation is CASSLAAGQGGGETQYF.

This clonotype has more than one count but fewer than ten. This chain connects TRBV29-1 to TRBJ2-3; 8 bases are shared with TRBD1. The CDR3 has 13 residues. Trimming at V came to 7 bases and at J to 1 base, leaving 4 bases not matched to a gene. Germline V gene lookup returns CDR1 SQVTM and CDR2 ANQGSEA. The CDR3 DNA is TGCAGCGCGGAACAGGGGGGCACAGATACGCAGTATTTT. Its protein is CSAEQGGTDTQYF.

The table lists this clonotype with a count of one. The chain combines TRBV9 with TRBJ2-1; possible D gene TRBD2, 6 bases. The germline V and J ends were trimmed by 3 bases and 3 bases, with 19 bases remaining between them. Germline V gene sequence: CDR1 SGDLS, CDR2 YYNGEE. The CDR3 covers 17 residues. The CDR3 DNA follows: TGTGCCAGCAGCGAGAGGGTGGTAGCGGTGCTCTACAATGAGCAGTTCTTC. It codes for CASSERVVAVLYNEQFF.

The chain couples TRBV20-1 to TRBJ1-5; possibly TRBD1 for D (5 bases). Trimming stripped 3 bases from V and 9 bases from J, with 18 bases between. This CDR3 is built from 14 residues. Germline V lookup: CDR1 DFQATT, CDR2 SNEGSKA (reference sequence). CDR3 amino acids: CSASEDLGRGPQHF. The CDR3 nucleotides are TGCAGTGCTAGCGAGGATCTGGGACGGGGGCCCCAGCATTTT.

This clonotype appeared once. The V and J genes are TRBV7-2 and TRBJ1-5; possibly TRBD1 for D (5 bases). This CDR3 contains 18 residues. Trimming left V 2 bases short and J 4 bases short, with 21 bases between. Germline-derived CDR1 and CDR2 are SGHTA and FQGNSA. CDR3 coding DNA: TGTGCCAGCAGCTTATCGTTTGACATTAGTGACAGAAATCAGCCCCAGCATTTT. Residues: CASSLSFDISDRNQPQHF.